These 26 T cell receptor beta chains came from one sample sequenced in a study of blood T cell repertoires in COVID-19. Clones were read by immunoSEQ multiplex PCR, and TCRdb kept only the in-frame ones, dropping some. The data hold some 250,000 clones, with approximately 90% observed a single time. The sample consisted of PBMCs or T cells enriched from blood (not recorded which). The receptors shown here come from a man between 35 and 55 years old who had recovered from COVID-19.

The chain joins TRBV13 to TRBJ2-7; D not certain. CDR3 size: 16 residues. Trimming removed 5 bases from V and 3 bases from J, with 20 bases in between. CDR1 and CDR2 (germline): PRHDT, FYEKMQ (reference sequence). The CDR3 region is CASSPHGRSPVYEQYF. The DNA for the CDR3 is TGTGCCAGCAGCCCGCACGGTCGGAGTCCTGTCTACGAGCAGTACTTC. The whole variable domain, filled in from reference TRBV13 and TRBJ2-7, reads AAGVIQSPRHLIKEKRETATLKCYPIPRHDTVYWYQQGPGQDPQFLISFYEKMQSDKGSIPDRFSAQQFSDYHSELNMSSLELGDSALYFCASSPHGRSPVYEQYFGPGTRLTVT.

The chain links TRBV5-5 to TRBJ1-1; D uncertain. Looked up from germline, CDR1 is SGHKS and CDR2 is YYEKEE (reference sequence). Deletions cut 4 bases from V and 4 bases from J, with 17 bases between. The CDR3 spans 15 residues. The CDR3 region is CASSTARRELTEAFF. The CDR3 nucleotides read TGTGCCAGCAGCACCGCCCGGAGGGAACTCACTGAAGCTTTCTTT.

V and J are TRBV7-2 and TRBJ2-1, with 9 bases lining up with TRBD1. The CDR3 loop spans 15 amino acids. Per germline, CDR1 SGHTA and CDR2 FQGNSA. V shed 6 bases and J 0 bases; nucleotides not matched to a gene: 3. The CDR3 loop reads CASSWTGVSYNEQFF. CDR3 sequence (DNA): TGTGCCAGCAGTTGGACAGGGGTCTCCTACAATGAGCAGTTCTTC.

This clone was counted only a few times. The CDR3 region has the DNA TGCGCCAGCAGCTTGATACACGATCATAACTATGGCTACACCTTC. Protein: CASSLIHDHNYGYTF. The chain carries TRBV5-1 and TRBJ1-2, with unresolved D. V was clipped by 1 base and J by 1 base, with 11 bases between them. The CDR3 length is 15 residues. CDR1 is SGHRS, CDR2 YFSETQ, per germline.

V is TRBV4-2 and J is TRBJ2-1; 9 nucleotides line up with TRBD2. Unmatched junction bases numbered 8, after V lost 2 bases and J lost 6 bases. The germline CDR1 and CDR2 sequences are LGHNA and YNFKEQ. There are 16 residues in the CDR3. CDR3 loop: CASSQPSGMGGNEQFF. CDR3 coding DNA: TGTGCCAGCAGCCAACCTAGCGGGATGGGGGGCAATGAGCAGTTCTTC.

The J gene is TRBJ2-2, the V gene TRBV5-1; 7 bases fit TRBD1. The germline V gene has CDR1 SGHRS and CDR2 YFSETQ. Losses at the gene ends were 2 bases for V and 5 bases for J; bases not matched to a gene: 6. The CDR3 has 15 amino acids. The CDR3 is CASSFTGTETGELFF. CDR3 DNA sequence: TGCGCCAGCAGCTTCACGGGGACAGAAACCGGGGAGCTGTTTTTT.

CDR3 region: CASSQFGSGTEAFF. CDR3 nucleotide sequence: TGTGCCAGCTCCCAGTTTGGGAGTGGGACTGAAGCTTTCTTT. This chain joins TRBV18 and TRBJ1-1; D is undetermined. Trimming removed 6 bases from V and 5 bases from J, with 16 bases in between. The CDR3 covers 14 residues. CDR1 and CDR2 (germline): KGHSH, LQKENI.

V is TRBV5-4 and J is TRBJ2-2; TRBD2 matches at 8 bases. The ends lost 1 base at V and 1 base at J; junction bases unmatched: 3. The CDR3 spans 16 residues. Germline loops: CDR1 SGHNT, CDR2 YYREEE (reference sequence). The CDR3, as DNA: TGTGCCAGCAGCTTGTTCGGGAGGGGGAACACCGGGGAGCTGTTTTTT. This gives the protein CASSLFGRGNTGELFF.

This chain uses TRBV20-1 with TRBJ1-6; D unresolved. The germline CDR1 and CDR2 sequences are DFQATT and SNEGSKA (reference sequence). V was shortened by 3 bases and J by 7 bases, with 13 bases between the two germline ends. This CDR3 is 14 amino acids long. CDR3 protein: CSASFRLENSPLHF. DNA of the CDR3: TGCAGTGCTAGTTTTAGATTGGAGAATTCACCCCTCCACTTT.

The rearrangement links TRBV19 to TRBJ2-3; a weak D match, TRBD2 (7 bases). V lost 3 bases and J 2 bases, leaving 12 bases between the germline ends. CDR3 size: 15 residues. Germline CDR1 LNHDA, CDR2 SQIVND (reference sequence). The CDR3 here is CASSMLGGATDTQYF. The DNA of the CDR3 is TGTGCCAGTAGTATGCTAGGGGGGGCCACAGATACGCAGTATTTT.

The chain uses TRBV6-5 and TRBJ1-1, with 8 bases identical to TRBD1. CDR3 length: 13 amino acids. V was pared by 7 bases and J by 4 bases, with 5 bases of the junction left unmatched. Per the germline V gene, CDR1 is MNHEY and CDR2 is SVGAGI. The CDR3 sequence is CASTDRVGTEAFF. CDR3 in DNA: TGTGCCAGCACGGACAGGGTAGGCACTGAAGCTTTCTTT.

The V gene is TRBV12-5, the J gene TRBJ1-2; D may be TRBD1 (6 bases). V was trimmed by 1 base and J by 5 bases, leaving 11 bases between them. The CDR3 spans 14 residues. The germline V gene has CDR1 LGHNT and CDR2 FRNRAP. CDR3 sequence (DNA): TGTGCTAGTGGTTTGGACAGGGTAGGTTATGGCTACACCTTC. Translated: CASGLDRVGYGYTF.

The chain links TRBV5-1 to TRBJ1-5; D possibly corresponds to TRBD1 (5 bases). The germline CDR1 and CDR2 sequences are SGHRS and YFSETQ. The V and J ends lost 2 bases and 3 bases respectively, with 12 bases between them. This CDR3 has 15 residues. The CDR3 reads CASSLGDRLNQPQHF. The DNA for the CDR3 is TGCGCCAGCAGCTTAGGAGACAGACTCAATCAGCCCCAGCATTTT.

The chain has TRBV25-1 and TRBJ2-7, with TRBD1 matching over 9 bases. V lost 6 bases, J lost 2 bases, and 5 bases stayed unmatched. CDR3 size: 14 residues. Germline values: CDR1 MGHDK, CDR2 SYGVNS. This chain's CDR3 is CASRGQGLPYEQYF. Written as DNA, the CDR3 is TGTGCCAGCAGAGGACAGGGGCTCCCCTACGAGCAGTACTTC.

The V call is TRBV6-5, the J call TRBJ2-5; D is perhaps TRBD1 (5 bases). CDR3 size: 16 residues. V was cut by 4 bases and J by 2 bases, with 17 bases left in between. The germline V gene has CDR1 MNHEY and CDR2 SVGAGI. The CDR3 DNA is TGTGCCAGCAGTTCCCCCCGGACACAAGAACAAGAGACCCAGTACTTC. Translated: CASSSPRTQEQETQYF.

The V gene is TRBV5-5, the J gene TRBJ1-4, with TRBD1 matching over 8 bases. V lost 5 bases and J lost 7; bases outside the gene matches: 4. Germline assignment: CDR1 SGHKS and CDR2 YYEKEE (reference sequence). This CDR3 contains 13 residues. The CDR3 sequence: CASRTGGPEKLFF. CDR3 nucleotides: TGTGCCAGCAGAACAGGGGGGCCTGAAAAACTGTTTTTT.

The V gene is TRBV28, the J gene TRBJ1-2, with a possible D match to TRBD1 (5 bases). CDR3 length equals 14 residues. Germline loops: CDR1 MDHEN, CDR2 SYDVKM. Trimming took off 8 bases at V and 4 bases at J, with 17 bases between the two ends. The CDR3 DNA reads as TGTGCCAGCGGAAATTTAGACAGATCCTATGGCTACACCTTC. This codes for CASGNLDRSYGYTF.

The V gene is TRBV27, the J gene TRBJ2-2, with TRBD1 matching over 9 bases. This CDR3 has 15 amino acids. The trim removed 2 bases at V and 6 bases at J, leaving 4 bases unmatched. CDR1 is MNHEY and CDR2 is SMNVEV in the germline V gene (reference sequence). CDR3 sequence: CASSLGTGRSGELFF. For the CDR3, the DNA is TGTGCCAGCAGTTTAGGGACAGGGAGGTCCGGGGAGCTGTTTTTT.

V and J are TRBV18 and TRBJ2-7; 7 bases fit TRBD1. Germline values: CDR1 KGHSH, CDR2 LQKENI. V was clipped by 2 bases and J by 6 bases; unmatched bases: 4. The CDR3 contains 13 residues. CDR3: CASSPTGDTEQYF. CDR3 DNA sequence: TGTGCCAGCTCACCAACAGGGGATACCGAGCAGTACTTC.

The CDR3 loop reads CASSLGTEANSPLHF. The CDR3 nucleotides read TGTGCCAGCAGCTTAGGGACAGAAGCCAATTCACCCCTCCACTTT. The chain is built from TRBV11-3 and TRBJ1-6; the D gene is possibly TRBD1 (6 bases). V was pared by 1 base and J by 7 bases, with 11 bases between. Germline V CDR1 and CDR2: SGHNT, YENEEA. The CDR3 has 15 residues.

The chain joins TRBV9 to TRBJ2-1; perhaps TRBD1 as D (5 bases). The CDR3 has 13 amino acids. CDR1 SGDLS and CDR2 YYNGEE come from the germline V gene. With 3 bases removed from V and 8 bases from J, the gap between germline ends came to 12 bases. The CDR3 loop reads CASSAGQVDEQFF. CDR3 nucleotides: TGTGCCAGCAGCGCTGGACAAGTGGATGAGCAGTTCTTC.

The chain uses TRBV7-3 and TRBJ1-2, with D possibly matching TRBD1 (5 bases). Trimming removed 5 bases at V and 4 bases at J, with 11 bases between. CDR3 length: 13 amino acids. The germline V gene has CDR1 SGHTA and CDR2 FQGTGA. CDR3 sequence: CASSGSGLYGYTF. CDR3 DNA sequence: TGTGCCAGCAGCGGATCGGGACTCTATGGCTACACCTTC.

The chain carries TRBV28 and TRBJ2-2; TRBD1 agrees at 8 bases. Germline CDR1 is MDHEN and CDR2 is SYDVKM. The J segment lost 5 bases and the V segment lost 4 bases, leaving 6 bases of the junction unmatched. The CDR3 has 15 amino acids. CDR3: CASSSQGARTGELFF. As DNA, the CDR3 is TGTGCCAGCAGTTCGCAGGGGGCGCGGACCGGGGAGCTGTTTTTT.

The genes are TRBV4-1 and TRBJ2-7, with a possible D match to TRBD2 (7 bases). Per germline, CDR1 MGHRA and CDR2 YSYEKL. Deletions cut 1 base from V and 3 bases from J, with 10 bases between. This CDR3 comprises 14 residues. As DNA, the CDR3 is TGCGCCAGCAGCCAAGTAGGGGGGGGCTACGAGCAGTACTTC. Translating it yields CASSQVGGGYEQYF.

The chain couples TRBV21-1 to TRBJ1-5. TRBV21-1 counts as a pseudogene. The length of the CDR3 is 17 residues. The DNA of the CDR3 is TGTGCCAGCAGCAAACTAGCGAACAAACAGCACAATCAGCCCCAGCATTTT. This sequence encodes CASSKLANKQHNQPQHF.

This clone was seen just once. V gene TRBV28 combines with J gene TRBJ1-1; D gene ambiguous. The CDR3 loop spans 13 amino acids. Trimming pared 6 bases from V and 1 base from J, leaving 9 bases between. Germline V gene sequence: CDR1 MDHEN, CDR2 SYDVKM. The CDR3 is CASSQQRNTEAFF. The DNA for the CDR3 is TGTGCCAGCAGCCAGCAGCGGAACACTGAAGCTTTCTTT.